This is a list of T cell receptor beta chains from one sample in a study of T cell responses to AZD1222 COVID-19 vaccine. Only in-frame clones appear in the TCRdb table, and some are missing; sequencing was by immunoSEQ multiplex PCR. The sample gives 100,000 to 150,000 clones, 75% to 85% of which show up once; about 27% is in the top ten. The specimen was peripheral blood, collected 28 days after the second AZD1222 dose. These receptors came from an adult who received the AZD1222 COVID-19 vaccine. Both conserved end residues are part of each CDR3. Fields, in order: D gene, J gene, V gene, clone size, CDR3 DNA, CDR3 protein. D genes are given only for firm matches. Not every row has a clone size; where given, it reads once, few, many or a size class.

NA,TRBJ1-3,TRBV7-2,NA,TGTGCCAGCAGCTTATCCCCAGGGATTTCTGGAAACACCATATATTTT,CASSLSPGISGNTIYF
NA,TRBJ2-7,TRBV11-2,NA,TGTGCCAGCAGCTTAGTCTCCGAGCAGTACTTC,CASSLVSEQYF
NA,TRBJ1-6,TRBV28,NA,TGTGCCAGCAGTCGACTTGATCAGGGGAACACCTATGGGAGTGATAATTCACCCCTCCACTTT,CASSRLDQGNTYGSDNSPLHF
NA,TRBJ2-2,TRBV6-2/TRBV6-3,NA,TGTGCCAGCAGTTACTCGGGACAACAAACCGGGGAGCTGTTTTTT,CASSYSGQQTGELFF
NA,TRBJ2-1,TRBV11-3,NA,TGTGCCAGCAGCTCGGGAGCTTGGAATGAGCAGTTCTTC,CASSSGAWNEQFF
NA,TRBJ1-4,TRBV6-4,NA,TGTGCCAGCAGTGCGACCAGGGCAGGAGAAAAACTGTTTTTT,CASSATRAGEKLFF
TRBD2,TRBJ2-5,TRBV6-5,NA,TGTGCCAGCAGTTCCAGCGGGGGGGAGAAGACCCAGTACTTC,CASSSSGGEKTQYF
NA,TRBJ2-3,TRBV27,once,TGTGCCAGCAGTTTATCGCCGCCGGGGTTAAAGAGGGCAGATACGCAGTATTTT,CASSLSPPGLKRADTQYF
TRBD1,TRBJ1-5,TRBV5-1,NA,TGCGCCAGCAGCTTAGACAGGGGAGGTCAGCCCCAGCATTTT,CASSLDRGGQPQHF
NA,TRBJ1-2,TRBV19,NA,TGTGCCAGTAGTACCGTTGGGTACACCGCCAATGGCTACACCTTC,CASSTVGYTANGYTF
TRBD2,TRBJ2-1,TRBV5-1,NA,TGCGCCAGCAGCCCCGGACTAGCGCCCCTATACAATGAGCAGTTCTTC,CASSPGLAPLYNEQFF
NA,TRBJ1-6,TRBV24-1,NA,TGTGCCAACCCAGGGTATCCACCCTATAATTCACCCCTCCACTTT,CANPGYPPYNSPLHF
NA,TRBJ2-5,TRBV6-2/TRBV6-3,NA,TGTGCCAGCAGTTACTCGAGCTTTGGGGAGACCCAGTACTTC,CASSYSSFGETQYF
TRBD1,TRBJ1-6,TRBV5-6,NA,TGTGCCAGCAGCCTATCCGGGACAGGGAATTCACCCCTCCACTTT,CASSLSGTGNSPLHF
TRBD1,TRBJ2-2,TRBV2,NA,TGTGCCAGCATAGGACAGGGGAACACCGGGGAGCTGTTTTTT,CASIGQGNTGELFF
NA,TRBJ1-5,TRBV27,NA,TGTGCCAGCAGTTTCGCGGAGGATCAGCCCCAGCATTTT,CASSFAEDQPQHF
NA,TRBJ1-5,TRBV18,NA,TGTGCCAGCTCGCCTCAGGGGAATCAGCCCCAGCATTTT,CASSPQGNQPQHF
TRBD2,TRBJ2-1,TRBV5-6,NA,TGTGCCAGCAGCCCGGGACTAGCGGGGGGGACTGAGCAGTTCTTC,CASSPGLAGGTEQFF
NA,TRBJ2-3,TRBV9,NA,TGTGCCAGCAGTCCAAGTTTTACGTGGGGCACAGATACGCAGTATTTT,CASSPSFTWGTDTQYF
TRBD1,TRBJ2-7,TRBV24-1,NA,TGTGCCACCAGTGATCCGGCCCGGACAGGGGACTACGAGCAGTACTTC,CATSDPARTGDYEQYF
NA,TRBJ1-5,TRBV28,NA,TGTGCCAGCAGTTTTATCAGGGACAATCAGCCCCAGCATTTT,CASSFIRDNQPQHF
TRBD1,TRBJ1-2,TRBV10-2,NA,TGCGCCAGCAGTAGGGGAGGGGGCAGTAACTATGGCTACACCTTC,CASSRGGGSNYGYTF
NA,TRBJ1-5,TRBV6-1,NA,TGTGCCAGCAGTGATATCCATCGACAGTTTTATCAGCCCCAGCATTTT,CASSDIHRQFYQPQHF
NA,TRBJ2-5,TRBV4-2,NA,TGTGCCAGCAGCCAAGCGGGGCCGGGGTCGGCCCAGTACTTC,CASSQAGPGSAQYF
NA,TRBJ1-2,TRBV4-1,NA,TGCGCCAGCAGCCAGACTGGCTATGGCTACACCTTC,CASSQTGYGYTF
NA,TRBJ2-2,TRBV4-3,once,TGCGCCAGCAGCCAAGAACGGGCGGTAGGGTTGAACACCGGGGAGCTGTTTTTT,CASSQERAVGLNTGELFF
NA,TRBJ1-2,TRBV7-9,NA,TGTGCCAGCAGCTTAGCTGACAGAGCTAACTATGGCTACACCTTC,CASSLADRANYGYTF
NA,TRBJ1-6,TRBV5-1,NA,TGCGCCAGCAGCTTCAGGACAGAAACGAGCTCCTATAATTCACCCCTCCACTTT,CASSFRTETSSYNSPLHF
TRBD1,TRBJ1-2,TRBV4-1,NA,TGCGCCAGCAGCGCTCGACAGGGGGCTAACTATGGCTACACCTTC,CASSARQGANYGYTF
NA,TRBJ2-1,TRBV4-3,NA,TGCGCCAGCAGCCAAGTTGCTCCGGGACCGAGTTCCTACAATGAGCAGTTCTTC,CASSQVAPGPSSYNEQFF
NA,TRBJ1-2,TRBV7-2,NA,TGTGCCAGCAGCTTAAGGGGGGACGGTTTACTTGACACCTTC,CASSLRGDGLLDTF
TRBD2,TRBJ2-2,TRBV7-2,NA,TGTGCCAGCAGCTTAGCGGGCGGGGGGAACACCGGGGAGCTGTTTTTT,CASSLAGGGNTGELFF
TRBD2,TRBJ2-6,TRBV7-6,NA,TGTGCCAGCAGCTTGGGACGAAAGACTAGCGGGGGCCTCTCTGGGGCCAACGTCCTGACTTTC,CASSLGRKTSGGLSGANVLTF
NA,TRBJ2-2,TRBV27,few,TGTGCCAGCAGTTTATGGCCGGGGGTCCCCGGGGAGCTGTTTTTT,CASSLWPGVPGELFF
TRBD2,TRBJ2-7,TRBV19,NA,TGTGCCAGTAGTATTTCGCCTAGCGGCTACGAGCAGTACTTC,CASSISPSGYEQYF
NA,TRBJ2-1,TRBV7-9,NA,TGTGCCAGCAGCTGGCTGGTTTGGGGGTCAAAAAAGTTCTTC,CASSWLVWGSKKFF
NA,TRBJ1-3,TRBV21-1,NA,TGTGCCATCCCCTTCAGAACTGACTCTGGAAACACCATATATTTT,CAIPFRTDSGNTIYF